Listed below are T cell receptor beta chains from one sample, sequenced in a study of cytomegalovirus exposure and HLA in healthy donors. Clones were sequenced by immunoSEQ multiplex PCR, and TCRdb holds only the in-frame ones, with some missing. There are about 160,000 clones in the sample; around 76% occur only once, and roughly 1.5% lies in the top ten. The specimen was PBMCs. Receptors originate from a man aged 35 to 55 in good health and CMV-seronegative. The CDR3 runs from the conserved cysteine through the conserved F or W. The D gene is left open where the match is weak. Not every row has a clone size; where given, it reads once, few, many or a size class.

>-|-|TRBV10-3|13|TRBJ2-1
CAIGRGLAGEQFF
TGTGCCATCGGCAGGGGCCTAGCAGGGGAGCAGTTCTTC
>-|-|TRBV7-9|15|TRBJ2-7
CASSFRQASSYEQYF
TGTGCCAGCAGCTTTCGACAGGCCTCCTCCTACGAGCAGTACTTC
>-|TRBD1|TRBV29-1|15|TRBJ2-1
CSGSGGALPYNEQFF
TGCAGCGGTTCAGGGGGCGCATTACCCTACAATGAGCAGTTCTTC
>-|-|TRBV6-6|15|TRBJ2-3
CASSYYPAGSDTQYF
TGTGCCAGCAGTTACTACCCGGCAGGATCAGATACGCAGTATTTT
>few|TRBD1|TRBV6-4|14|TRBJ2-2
CASSTGTDTGELFF
TGTGCCAGCAGTACCGGGACAGACACCGGGGAGCTGTTTTTT
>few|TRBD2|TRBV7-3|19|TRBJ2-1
CASSLRGASGSLTYNEQFF
TGTGCCAGCAGCTTAAGAGGGGCTAGCGGGAGTTTGACCTACAATGAGCAGTTCTTC
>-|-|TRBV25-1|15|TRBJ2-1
CASSEYSGAFDEQFF
TGTGCCAGCAGTGAATACTCGGGAGCCTTCGATGAGCAGTTCTTC
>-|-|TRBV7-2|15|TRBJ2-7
CASSSASGSSYEQYF
TGTGCCAGCAGCTCCGCCAGCGGTAGCTCCTACGAGCAGTACTTC
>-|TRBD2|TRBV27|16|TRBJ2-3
CASSPGLAGGTDTQYF
TGTGCCAGCAGTCCGGGCCTAGCGGGAGGCACAGATACGCAGTATTTT
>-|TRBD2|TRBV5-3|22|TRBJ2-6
CARKPESFLAGGCISGANVLTF
TGTGCCAGAAAACCAGAATCATTTCTAGCGGGAGGATGCATCTCTGGGGCCAACGTCCTGACTTTC
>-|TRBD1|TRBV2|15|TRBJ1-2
CASSRTGMSNYGYTF
TGTGCCAGCAGTCGGACAGGGATGAGTAACTATGGCTACACCTTC
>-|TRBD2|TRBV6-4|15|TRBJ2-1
CASSRETSEYNEQFF
TGTGCCAGCAGTAGGGAGACTAGCGAGTACAATGAGCAGTTCTTC
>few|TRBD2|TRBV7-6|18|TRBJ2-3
CASSLVPGLAVSTDTQYF
TGTGCCAGCAGCTTAGTCCCCGGACTAGCGGTTAGCACAGATACGCAGTATTTT
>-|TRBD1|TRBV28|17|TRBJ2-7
CASSATGPRRGEYEQYF
TGTGCCAGCAGTGCGACAGGGCCAAGGCGCGGAGAGTACGAGCAGTACTTC
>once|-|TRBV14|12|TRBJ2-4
CASSQDWNSQYF
TGTGCCAGCAGCCAAGATTGGAACAGTCAGTACTTC
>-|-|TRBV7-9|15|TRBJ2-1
CSSSLTGTRIHEQFF
TGTTCCAGCAGCTTGACCGGGACTCGGATCCATGAGCAGTTCTTC
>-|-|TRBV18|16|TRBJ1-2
CASSPRSGGLDYGYTF
TGTGCCAGCTCACCACGGAGCGGGGGGCTCGACTATGGCTACACCTTC
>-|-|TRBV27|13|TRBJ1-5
CASSLNRDQPQHF
TGTGCCAGCAGTTTGAACAGGGATCAGCCCCAGCATTTT
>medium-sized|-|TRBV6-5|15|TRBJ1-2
CASSYSNRVHYGYTF
TGTGCCAGCAGTTACTCTAACCGGGTCCACTATGGCTACACCTTC
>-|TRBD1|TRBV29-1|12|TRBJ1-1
CSAGQGGTEAFF
TGCAGCGCTGGACAGGGGGGCACTGAAGCTTTCTTT
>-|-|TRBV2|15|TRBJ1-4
CASGQSGAGGEKLFF
TGTGCCAGTGGACAATCCGGCGCCGGTGGTGAAAAACTGTTTTTT
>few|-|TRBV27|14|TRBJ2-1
CASSPPQVRNEQFF
TGTGCCAGCAGTCCGCCACAGGTTCGGAATGAGCAGTTCTTC
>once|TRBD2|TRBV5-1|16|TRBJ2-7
CASSLPRTSGSYEQYF
TGCGCCAGCAGCTTGCCTAGGACTAGCGGGAGCTACGAGCAGTACTTC
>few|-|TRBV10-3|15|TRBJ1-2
CAISEASASNYGYTF
TGTGCCATCAGTGAGGCTAGTGCATCCAACTATGGCTACACCTTC